This is a list of T cell receptor beta chains from one sample in a study of shared clonotypes between healthy human individuals. Sequencing was performed with immunoSEQ multiplex PCR; in TCRdb, only in-frame clones are kept and a portion is missing. The sample contains 900,000 to 1,200,000 clones, 70% to 80% of which appear only once. The sequencing sample was made of memory CD4+ T cells from PBMCs. These receptors came from a man aged 18 to 29 in good health. Some clones in this sample may be carry-over from other donors' samples. The CDR3 runs from the conserved cysteine through the conserved F or W. The D gene is left open where the match is weak. Clone size appears in some rows only: once, few, many, or a class for an expanded clone.

TRBV21-1	TRBJ2-7	NA	NA	CASTGTAYYEQYF	TGTGCCAGCACGGGAACAGCTTACTACGAGCAGTACTTC
TRBV6-1	TRBJ1-4	NA	NA	CASSESGRPNEKLFF	TGTGCCAGCAGTGAAAGTGGACGGCCTAATGAAAAACTGTTTTTT
TRBV28	TRBJ2-1	once	TRBD1	CASSLGTGGLREGFSYNEQFF	TGTGCCAGCAGTTTAGGGACAGGGGGCCTTCGGGAGGGCTTCTCCTACAATGAGCAGTTCTTC
TRBV7-2	TRBJ1-2	NA	NA	CASSRATPDGYTF	TGTGCCAGCAGCCGAGCCACTCCGGATGGCTACACCTTC
TRBV10-3	TRBJ1-1	NA	NA	CAISEAPGTGTEAFF	TGTGCCATCAGTGAGGCACCTGGTACGGGGACTGAAGCTTTCTTT
TRBV18	TRBJ1-1	once	TRBD1	CASSPGQGMGTEAFF	TGTGCCAGCTCACCGGGACAGGGGATGGGGACTGAAGCTTTCTTT
TRBV7-9	TRBJ1-2	NA	NA	CASSRPAVGRYGYTF	TGTGCCAGCAGCCGCCCGGCAGTCGGGCGTTATGGCTACACCTTC
TRBV18	TRBJ1-1	NA	NA	CASSPEGVSTEAFF	TGTGCCAGCTCACCAGAGGGTGTTAGCACTGAAGCTTTCTTT
TRBV6-6	TRBJ2-1	NA	TRBD2	CASSYGGTSVYNEQFF	TGTGCCAGCAGTTACGGTGGGACTAGCGTCTACAATGAGCAGTTCTTC
TRBV10-1	TRBJ2-5	NA	NA	CASSGTATSYRETQYF	TGCGCCAGCAGCGGGACGGCTACATCCTACCGGGAGACCCAGTACTTC
TRBV6-1	TRBJ2-1	NA	TRBD2	CASTENGRSPDEQFF	TGTGCCAGCACCGAGAACGGGAGGTCCCCCGATGAGCAGTTCTTC
TRBV9	TRBJ1-5	many	NA	CASSPAGGVAQHF	TGTGCCAGCAGCCCAGCGGGAGGGGTTGCCCAGCATTTT
TRBV5-4	TRBJ2-3	few	TRBD2	CASSMSGSQDTQYF	TGTGCCAGCAGCATGAGCGGGAGCCAAGATACGCAGTATTTT
TRBV30	TRBJ1-2	NA	NA	CAWSVGAGLPNGYTF	TGTGCCTGGAGTGTAGGCGCAGGACTCCCAAATGGCTACACCTTC
TRBV29-1	TRBJ2-2	NA	NA	CSVVLAEEMNTGELFF	TGCAGCGTTGTGCTAGCCGAAGAGATGAACACCGGGGAGCTGTTTTTT
TRBV4-3	TRBJ2-7	NA	TRBD2	CASSQDPSGTNYEQYF	TGCGCCAGCAGCCAAGACCCTAGCGGGACCAACTACGAGCAGTACTTC
TRBV7-2	TRBJ2-2	NA	TRBD1	CASSTGQGATGELFF	TGTGCCAGCAGCACCGGACAGGGGGCGACCGGGGAGCTGTTTTTT
TRBV4-2	TRBJ1-2	NA	NA	CASSPAQTSGYTF	TGTGCCAGCAGCCCTGCCCAGACATCTGGCTACACCTTC
TRBV27	TRBJ1-5	few	TRBD1	CASSNTGTAYSNQPQHF	TGTGCCAGCAGTAATACCGGGACAGCTTATAGCAATCAGCCCCAGCATTTT
TRBV21-1	TRBJ2-5	NA	NA	CASRRFRAGLQETQYF	TGTGCCAGCAGAAGATTTAGGGCGGGACTTCAAGAGACCCAGTACTTC
TRBV15	TRBJ1-1	few	NA	CATSRGQEGTEAFF	TGTGCCACCAGCAGAGGGCAGGAAGGGACTGAAGCTTTCTTT
TRBV6-6	TRBJ1-2	NA	NA	CASSRRGGGSYGYTF	TGTGCCAGCAGTCGCCGGGGAGGGGGGTCCTATGGCTACACCTTC
TRBV12-5	TRBJ2-7	NA	NA	CASGRDGYEQYF	TGTGCTAGTGGGCGGGACGGATACGAGCAGTACTTC
TRBV23-1	TRBJ2-1	NA	NA	CASSHPPEVGNEQFF	TGCGCCAGCAGTCATCCTCCCGAAGTAGGTAATGAGCAGTTCTTC
TRBV19	TRBJ2-3	NA	TRBD2	CASSTSGLAAWDTQYF	TGTGCCAGTAGTACCTCGGGACTAGCGGCGTGGGATACGCAGTATTTT
TRBV6-1	TRBJ1-2	NA	NA	CASSRDITGYGYTF	TGTGCCAGCTCGAGGGACATTACTGGGTATGGCTACACCTTC
TRBV9	TRBJ2-1	many	NA	CASSAGLRSDEQFF	TGTGCCAGCAGCGCGGGACTTAGATCGGATGAGCAGTTCTTC
TRBV9	TRBJ2-3	NA	TRBD2	CASSRDRLAGTTDTQYF	TGTGCCAGCAGCCGGGATAGACTAGCGGGAACCACAGATACGCAGTATTTT
TRBV2	TRBJ2-4	NA	TRBD1	CASSGQGANIQYF	TGTGCCAGTTCTGGACAGGGGGCGAACATTCAGTACTTC
TRBV11-3	TRBJ1-4	once	NA	CASSSTASNEKLFF	TGTGCCAGCAGCTCGACAGCTTCTAATGAAAAACTGTTTTTT
TRBV11-2	TRBJ2-3	NA	NA	CASSLAWTSSTDTQYF	TGTGCCAGCAGCTTAGCATGGACTTCCAGCACAGATACGCAGTATTTT
TRBV9	TRBJ2-3	NA	TRBD2	CASSAYPGLAGAPDTQYF	TGTGCCAGCAGCGCCTATCCTGGACTAGCGGGAGCACCAGATACGCAGTATTTT
TRBV29-1	TRBJ2-5	many	TRBD1	CSVNRGRFNLEQETQYF	TGCAGCGTGAACAGGGGGCGATTTAATTTGGAGCAAGAGACCCAGTACTTC
TRBV7-9	TRBJ2-5	once	NA	CASTVGDKETQYF	TGTGCCAGCACAGTTGGGGACAAAGAGACCCAGTACTTC
TRBV7-6	TRBJ2-7	NA	TRBD1	CASRPGTGSHEQYF	TGTGCCAGCAGGCCGGGGACAGGGTCCCACGAGCAGTACTTC
TRBV28	TRBJ1-5	NA	NA	CASSFRDWGQPQHF	TGTGCCAGCAGTTTTAGGGATTGGGGTCAGCCCCAGCATTTT
TRBV30	TRBJ2-7	NA	TRBD2	CAGGETDHYEQYF	TGTGCCGGGGGGGAGACAGATCACTACGAGCAGTACTTC
TRBV30	TRBJ2-7	few	TRBD2	CAWSVLGWGEGAYEQYF	TGTGCCTGGAGTGTACTCGGATGGGGGGAGGGCGCCTACGAGCAGTACTTC
TRBV5-1	TRBJ2-7	NA	TRBD2	CASSFGYSGIGEQYF	TGCGCCAGCAGCTTCGGGTATAGCGGGATTGGTGAGCAGTACTTC
TRBV7-9	TRBJ2-1	once	NA	CASSPGQREQFF	TGTGCCAGCAGCCCTGGACAGCGGGAGCAGTTCTTC
TRBV7-9	TRBJ2-1	NA	NA	CASSLVYGTRGNEQFF	TGTGCCAGCAGCTTAGTGTACGGGACGAGAGGAAATGAGCAGTTCTTC
TRBV27	TRBJ1-3	NA	TRBD1	CASSRDRGSSGNTIYF	TGTGCCAGCAGCCGGGACAGGGGAAGCTCTGGAAACACCATATATTTT
TRBV6-4	TRBJ2-5	NA	TRBD2	CASSGAVGSGRAQETQYF	TGTGCCAGCAGTGGGGCGGTGGGTAGCGGGAGGGCCCAAGAGACCCAGTACTTC